These T cell receptor beta chains were read from a single sample in a study of blood T cell repertoires in COVID-19. Clones were sequenced by immunoSEQ multiplex PCR, and TCRdb holds only the in-frame ones, with some missing. Here the sample spans 250,000 to 350,000 clones, roughly 84% being singletons. Material for sequencing was peripheral blood. The source is a human donor with COVID-19, enrolled during active disease. The donor label of this sample is uncertain. Each CDR3 is given with its conserved first and last residue. The order of the fields is J gene, V gene, D gene, CDR3 length, clone size, CDR3 protein, CDR3 DNA. The D gene is left open where the match is weak. Not every row has a clone size; where given, it reads once, few, many or a size class.

TRBJ2-7	TRBV6-2/TRBV6-3	NA	11	NA	CASSYRAGSYF	TGTGCCAGCAGTTACAGGGCAGGGTCGTACTTC
TRBJ2-1	TRBV9	TRBD1	15	few	CASSARQGSYNEQFF	TGTGCCAGCAGCGCCAGACAGGGGTCCTACAATGAGCAGTTCTTC
TRBJ1-2	TRBV19	TRBD1	15	NA	CASSPSPGGGGGYTF	TGTGCCAGTAGCCCCTCGCCAGGGGGCGGTGGTGGCTACACCTTC
TRBJ1-2	TRBV4-1	TRBD1	15	NA	CASSLASGTGLGYTF	TGCGCCAGCAGCCTAGCGAGCGGGACAGGGCTCGGCTACACCTTC
TRBJ2-2	TRBV27	NA	14	NA	CASSLRGGGGELFF	TGTGCCAGCAGTTTACGAGGGGGGGGCGGGGAGCTGTTTTTT
TRBJ1-3	TRBV10-3	NA	17	NA	CAISELGAGASGNTIYF	TGTGCCATCAGTGAGTTGGGGGCCGGGGCCTCTGGAAACACCATATATTTT
TRBJ1-1	TRBV19	NA	15	NA	CASSMTLALNTEAFF	TGTGCCAGTAGTATGACTCTGGCACTGAACACTGAAGCTTTCTTT
TRBJ2-1	TRBV5-1	TRBD2	13	NA	CASSLSGGNEQFF	TGCGCCAGCAGCTTGTCGGGGGGGAATGAGCAGTTCTTC
TRBJ2-7	TRBV28	TRBD1	15	few	CASSLTGDRMYEQYF	TGTGCCAGCAGTCTTACGGGGGACAGGATGTACGAGCAGTACTTC
TRBJ2-7	TRBV7-2	NA	13	NA	CASSLEGLYEQYF	TGTGCCAGCAGCTTAGAAGGACTCTACGAGCAGTACTTC